These 13 T cell receptor beta chains share one sample of origin, sequenced in a study of T cells in tumors after PD-1 blockade. Some clones are missing from TCRdb's copy, which holds only in-frame ones; the method was immunoSEQ multiplex PCR. The table has roughly 9,300 clones, 67% seen once. The material was tumor tissue, obtained after anti-PD-1 treatment. These TCRs come from a human donor with basal cell carcinoma.

The chain couples TRBV5-1 to TRBJ2-1; 8 bases agree with TRBD2. Trimming took 4 bases from V and 0 from J; bases not matched to a gene: 3. CDR3 length: 15 amino acids. Germline V gene sequence: CDR1 SGHRS, CDR2 YFSETQ. CDR3 bases: TGCGCCAGCAGCCCAGCGGGGGTCTCCTACAATGAGCAGTTCTTC. Its translation is CASSPAGVSYNEQFF.

The chain combines TRBV27 with TRBJ2-7; 10 nucleotides agree with TRBD1. Trimming removed 6 bases from V and 7 bases from J; junction bases left unmatched: 12. This CDR3 is built from 15 residues. Germline-derived CDR1 and CDR2 are MNHEY and SMNVEV (reference sequence). CDR3 amino acids: CASSSIGTGVGEQYF. The CDR3 bases are TGTGCCAGCAGCTCAATCGGGACAGGGGTAGGGGAGCAGTACTTC.

This clone has more than one count but fewer than ten. The V call is TRBV19, the J call TRBJ1-4, with TRBD1 matching over 9 bases. With V trimmed by 4 bases and J by 8 bases, 8 bases remained unmatched. This CDR3 is built from 15 residues. Germline CDR1 and CDR2: LNHDA and SQIVND (reference sequence). CDR3 loop: CASSKGDRESEKLFF. Written as DNA, the CDR3 is TGTGCCAGTAGTAAGGGGGACAGGGAGTCCGAAAAACTGTTTTTT. Full variable domain (outside the CDR3, taken from reference TRBV19 and TRBJ1-4): DGGITQSPKYLFRKEGQNVTLSCEQNLNHDAMYWYRQDPGQGLRLIYYSQIVNDFQKGDIAEGYSVSREKKESFPLTVTSAQKNPTAFYLCASSKGDRESEKLFFGSGTQLSVL.

This clone was detected a few times. The chain recombines TRBV7-2 with TRBJ1-1; maybe TRBD1 (6 bases). CDR1 and CDR2 (germline): SGHTA, FQGNSA. Trimming removed 1 base at V and 1 base at J, with 10 bases between. The CDR3 sequence is 15 residues long. DNA for the CDR3: TGTGCCAGCAGCTTAGTAGGGGGTCAGAACACTGAAGCTTTCTTT. It codes for CASSLVGGQNTEAFF.

In its sample, this clone ranks as medium-sized (0.01 to 0.1%). The genes are TRBV7-6 and TRBJ2-1; D remains ambiguous. The CDR3 totals 12 residues. V was cut by 5 bases and J by 8 bases, with 10 bases left in between. In germline, CDR1 is SGHVS, CDR2 FNYEAQ. This CDR3 reads CASSPSVYEQFF. CDR3 bases: TGTGCCAGCAGCCCCAGCGTATATGAGCAGTTCTTC.

The chain couples TRBV4-3 to TRBJ2-2; 7 nucleotides agree with TRBD2. CDR1 and CDR2 (germline): LGHNA, YSLEER. Unmatched junction bases numbered 3, after V lost 0 bases and J lost 8 bases. CDR3 length: 14 amino acids. CDR3 DNA: TGCGCCAGCAGCCAAGACTCGGGACTAGGGGAGCTGTTTTTT. Its protein is CASSQDSGLGELFF.

Only a few counts were recorded for this clone. J is TRBJ2-1 and V is TRBV11-3, with D perhaps matching TRBD2 (6 bases). Germline V gene sequence: CDR1 SGHNT, CDR2 YENEEA. The CDR3 is 15 amino acids. Deletions cut 3 bases from V and 5 bases from J, with 14 bases between. The CDR3 DNA is TGTGCCAGCAGCTTGGAGGGACGGCAGAACAATGAGCAGTTCTTC. It yields the protein CASSLEGRQNNEQFF. Using reference TRBV11-3 and TRBJ2-1 for the parts outside the CDR3, the full variable domain is EAGVVQSPRYKIIEKKQPVAFWCNPISGHNTLYWYLQNLGQGPELLIRYENEEAVDDSQLPKDRFSAERLKGVDSTLKIQPAELGDSAVYLCASSLEGRQNNEQFFGPGTRLTVL.

The chain couples TRBV5-5 to TRBJ2-7; a weak D match, TRBD1 (6 bases). V gave up 0 bases and J gave up 2 bases, with 12 bases separating them. The CDR3 consists of 15 residues. Germline V gives CDR1 SGHKS, CDR2 YYEKEE (reference sequence). CDR3 coding DNA: TGTGCCAGCAGCTTGGCCCAGGGGCGAACCTACGAGCAGTACTTC. Protein product: CASSLAQGRTYEQYF.

The rearrangement joins TRBV19 to TRBJ1-2, with 9 bases that match TRBD1. Germline lookup yields CDR1 LNHDA and CDR2 SQIVND (reference sequence). The V segment lost 4 bases and the J segment 4 bases; nucleotides outside the gene matches: 7. The CDR3 is 15 amino acids. CDR3 coding DNA: TGTGCCAGTAGTAGAGGACAGGGGACGGGCTATGGCTACACCTTC. This encodes CASSRGQGTGYGYTF.

The chain couples TRBV20-1 to TRBJ2-3, with 8 bases that match TRBD2. This CDR3 has 15 residues. Germline V CDR1 and CDR2: DFQATT, SNEGSKA (reference sequence). V lost 3 bases to trimming and J lost 0 bases; unmatched junction nucleotides: 5. This CDR3 reads CSASLQRGSTDTQYF. The CDR3 DNA reads as TGCAGTGCTAGTTTACAGCGGGGGAGCACAGATACGCAGTATTTT.

V gene TRBV29-1 combines with J gene TRBJ1-1; maybe TRBD1 (5 bases). Looked up from germline, CDR1 is SQVTM and CDR2 is ANQGSEA. This CDR3 region has 12 residues. The chain's CDR3 is CPLQGRGTEAFF. The CDR3 DNA sequence: TGCCCGCTCCAGGGCCGGGGAACTGAAGCTTTCTTT.

This clone was counted a few times. The chain combines TRBV3-1 (or the pseudogene TRBV3-2) with TRBJ2-3, with 8 bases identical to TRBD2. The V gene's germline CDR1 is LGHDT and CDR2 YNNKEL (reference sequence). The CDR3 consists of 18 residues. V shed 2 bases and J 4 bases; nucleotides not matched to a gene: 14. The CDR3 sequence is CASSQPKLAAWGADTQYF. The DNA of the CDR3 is TGTGCCAGCAGCCAACCCAAACTAGCGGCGTGGGGCGCAGATACGCAGTATTTT.

This clone has a handful of counts. The chain carries TRBV3-1 (or the pseudogene TRBV3-2) and TRBJ1-4; D unclear. Trimming cost V 0 bases and J 10 bases, with 6 bases left between them. The germline CDR1 and CDR2 sequences are LGHDT and YNNKEL (reference sequence). The CDR3 consists of 12 residues. The CDR3 is CASSQEGRKLFF. DNA for the CDR3: TGTGCCAGCAGCCAAGAGGGGAGAAAACTGTTTTTT.